Only a few counts were recorded for the clone carrying this TCR beta chain. What it binds is not known. With molecular barcodes, quantitative 5'-RACE was used to make the TCR beta libraries. Each CDR3 protein gets one entry after TCRdb re-called the 5' RACE reads with MiXCR. The data contain over 600,000 distinct CDR3 sequences, roughly 20% of them singletons. This entry is derived from a study of CD8 T cells in ankylosing spondylitis. Broader study findings: Blood from ankylosing spondylitis patients appeared to carry a characteristic roughly 8-variant TCR beta motif.

The sequence derives from a male donor with ankylosing spondylitis. The sequenced sample was blood, either unsorted or a sorted T cell fraction (not recorded which).

CDR3 residues: CSARDPTSGRLYNEQFF. The CDR3 DNA reads as TGCAGTGCTAGAGACCCGACTAGCGGGAGGCTCTACAATGAGCAGTTCTTC. The rearrangement links TRBV20-1 to TRBJ2-1, with 13 bases that match TRBD2. Germline lookup yields CDR1 DFQATT and CDR2 SNEGSKA (reference sequence). The CDR3 totals 17 residues. J gave up 3 bases and V 0 bases, and 5 bases lay outside the gene matches.